This TCR beta chain was sequenced in a study of cytomegalovirus exposure and HLA in healthy donors. The ends lost 3 bases at V and 2 bases at J; junction bases unmatched: 4. This CDR3 region has 14 residues. Looked up from germline, CDR1 is SGHRS and CDR2 is YFSETQ. Study results and caveats: A later analysis found common viral pathogens apparently linked to several of the most significant clusters.

Comments on this clone: Its antigen is undetermined.

The PCR employed 60 Vbeta primers together with 13 Jbeta primers. TCRdb's copy holds only in-frame clones and misses some; the assay was immunoSEQ multiplex PCR. Of under 85,000 clones listed, about two thirds are singletons. Donors counted as nominally healthy when sampled, yet unrecorded immune exposures were likely. This clonotype was obtained from a man aged 40-49 years in good health and CMV-seropositive. The chain uses TRBV5-1 and TRBJ1-1; 7 positions agree with TRBD1. Sequenced sample: PBMCs. The CDR3 nucleotides read TGCGCCAGCAGCTCGGGACAGATAAACACTGAAGCTTTCTTT. This sequence encodes CASSSGQINTEAFF. Using reference TRBV5-1 and TRBJ1-1 for the parts outside the CDR3, the full variable domain is KAGVTQTPRYLIKTRGQQVTLSCSPISGHRSVSWYQQTPGQGLQFLFEYFSETQRNKGNFPGRFSGRQFSNSRSEMNVSTLELGDSALYLCASSSGQINTEAFFGQGTRLTVV.